This T cell receptor (beta chain) was recorded in a study of OX40 agonist ivuxolimab in advanced cancers. As for the study more broadly: The costimulatory receptor OX40 (CD134) was targeted by ivuxolimab, a fully human IgG2 agonistic monoclonal antibody. The purpose of peripheral TCRbeta sequencing was to test whether ivuxolimab changed TCR sequence diversity and led to clonal T-cell expansion. Partial responses were achieved by three dose-escalation patients, of whom one had hepatocellular carcinoma and two had cutaneous melanoma. Of the approximately 50 patients in dose escalation, about 19 had hepatocellular carcinoma, some 15 had melanoma, 9 had renal cell carcinoma and 9 had head and neck cancer. The monotherapy dose-escalation portion (N ≈ 52 patients) of the phase I ivuxolimab trial is reported in the paper. Intravenous ivuxolimab was administered to patients every 2 weeks at six dose levels: 0.01, 0.1, 0.3, 1.5, 3 and 10 mg/kg. In the dose-escalation cohort, more than 75% of patients were male, and the mean age was approximately 60 years, with a range of about 23 to 80. Prior anti-PD-1, anti-PD-L1 or anti-CTLA-4 therapy was permitted, and about 40% of dose-escalation patients had received checkpoint inhibitors.

Germline trimming: 4 bases from V, 4 bases from J; junction bases outside gene matches: 5. Inclusive of the bounding cysteine and phenylalanine, the CDR3 is 13 residues long. Just the 39-base CDR3 DNA is kept, in frame starting at base 1. Taken from the germline V gene, the CDR1 and CDR2 loops are SGHRS and YFSETQ. The paper as a whole reports these results and caveats: After ivuxolimab, CD8+ T cells had more expanded clones than CD4+ T cells on average. The antigen specificity of the peripheral T cells that underwent clonal expansion was not determined. In partial responders in the 0.1-3.0 mg/kg groups, normalized peripheral clonal expansion was found to be among the lowest, especially among CD8+ T cells. Low levels of normalized T-cell clonal expansion were also shown by some nonresponding patients. At doses of 0.1 to 3.0 mg/kg, clonal expansion of both CD4+ and CD8+ T cells in blood was seen between baseline and week 6.

Genomic DNA was isolated from the sorted cells so that the TCRbeta CDR3 region could be sequenced. The immunoSEQ Assay was used for sequencing of TCRbeta CDR3 regions. Drawn from immuneACCESS, this table holds only the in-frame rearrangements with V and J called that TCRdb kept. Clones are partly lost; checked studies trace under half to an unresolved V gene and leave the rest unexplained. A total of approximately 90,000 clones appear in this sample, about 90% of them only once. The ten largest clones represent roughly 0.77% of the sample. The trial excluded patients who had a history of autoimmune disease or were on systemic immunosuppression. Peripheral blood for TCR sequencing was drawn from every dose cohort at baseline, at cycle 4 day 1 and at cycle 7 day 1. Samples came from an open-label, multicenter, first-in-human phase I dose-escalation trial of ivuxolimab. Adults with locally advanced or metastatic melanoma, renal cell carcinoma, hepatocellular carcinoma or head and neck squamous cell carcinoma were enrolled in the trial. Before TCR sequencing, CD4+ T cells and CD8+ T cells from peripheral blood were sorted into separate populations.

Remarks on this clone: It lacks a known antigen. No base quality values were provided; no much bigger clone lies one nucleotide off.

The chain employs TRBV5-1 and TRBJ2-7; TRBD1 lines up with 7 middle nucleotides. The sample here was CD4+ or CD8+ T cells sorted from blood, taken in a trial of the OX40 agonist ivuxolimab. The clonotype comes from an adult with an advanced solid tumor such as melanoma, head and neck, liver or kidney cancer. The CDR3 is CASSPTGLYEQYF. Read as DNA, the sequence is TGCGCCAGCAGCCCGACAGGGCTATACGAGCAGTACTTC. Here the CDR3 is joined to the reference TRBV5-1 and TRBJ2-7 genes, and the full variable domain is: KAGVTQTPRYLIKTRGQQVTLSCSPISGHRSVSWYQQTPGQGLQFLFEYFSETQRNKGNFPGRFSGRQFSNSRSEMNVSTLELGDSALYLCASSPTGLYEQYFGPGTRLTVT.